This T cell receptor beta chain was sequenced for a study of cytomegalovirus exposure and HLA in healthy donors. Study-wide points: Later on, a genetic analysis was performed. It linked a missense variant in DCLRE1C with V- and J-gene trimming of TCR beta. A later analysis reportedly found that, within productive TCRs, an Asian-associated ancestry cluster had fewer N-insertions than the mean observed across the roughly 690 donors.

As regards this clone: Antigen: not known.

The PCR was carried out with 60 Vbeta primers and 13 Jbeta primers. TCRdb keeps only in-frame clones here, not all; method: immunoSEQ multiplex PCR. The sample has roughly 120,000 clones; roughly three quarters are singletons. Germline V CDR1 and CDR2: SGHDT, YYEEEE. Trimming cost V 2 bases and J 5 bases, with 7 bases left between them. The CDR3 totals 12 residues. Sequencing used PBMCs. The chain couples TRBV5-6 to TRBJ1-1; D uncertain. This receptor was obtained from a woman in her 30s in good health and CMV-seronegative. The CDR3 DNA follows: TGTGCCAGCAGCTTTGAGTGGACTGAAGCTTTCTTT. This gives the protein CASSFEWTEAFF.